The rows below give T cell receptor beta chains drawn from one sample of a study of cytomegalovirus exposure and HLA in healthy donors. TCRdb's copy holds only in-frame clones and misses some; the assay was immunoSEQ multiplex PCR. The table shows approximately 93,000 clones, with about four fifths occurring only once. Sequences were obtained from PBMCs. The receptor set was obtained from a woman aged 40 to 50 in good health and CMV-seronegative. Both conserved end residues are part of each CDR3. D genes are given only for firm matches. Where a row states a size, it is once, few, many or the class of an expanded clone; other rows omit it.

>16|TRBV19|.|TRBJ2-3|TRBD2
CASSTLKRGPSVAQYF
TGTGCCAGTAGTACCCTTAAGCGGGGCCCGAGCGTCGCGCAGTATTTT
>15|TRBV6-1|.|TRBJ1-5|.
CASSERQSLNQPQHF
TGTGCCAGCAGTGAAAGACAGTCCCTCAATCAGCCCCAGCATTTT
>14|TRBV7-2|.|TRBJ1-2|TRBD1
CASSLVRGQNGYTF
TGTGCCAGCAGCTTAGTCAGGGGGCAGAATGGCTACACCTTC
>13|TRBV19|.|TRBJ1-5|TRBD1
CASSGTGTQPQHF
TGTGCCAGTAGTGGGACAGGGACCCAGCCCCAGCATTTT
>12|TRBV7-2|.|TRBJ1-2|.
CASSPGGEGYTF
TGTGCCAGCAGCCCGGGAGGAGAGGGCTACACCTTC
>15|TRBV9|.|TRBJ2-5|.
CASSVSSGGTETQYF
TGTGCCAGCAGCGTGTCAAGCGGAGGGACGGAGACCCAGTACTTC
>17|TRBV4-3|.|TRBJ2-1|TRBD2
CASSQDPSGAFYNEQFF
TGCGCCAGCAGCCAAGACCCTAGCGGAGCTTTCTACAATGAGCAGTTCTTC
>16|TRBV5-1|.|TRBJ1-6|TRBD1
CASSLGPGQGGSPLHF
TGCGCCAGCAGCTTGGGGCCGGGACAGGGTGGTTCACCCCTCCACTTT
>15|TRBV6-1|.|TRBJ2-5|TRBD1
CASILLDRGWETQYF
TGTGCCAGCATCCTGCTGGACAGGGGCTGGGAGACCCAGTACTTC
>14|TRBV4-1|.|TRBJ2-7|TRBD1
CASSQVDRVDEQYF
TGCGCCAGCAGCCAAGTCGACAGGGTTGACGAGCAGTACTTC
>13|TRBV6-5|.|TRBJ1-1|.
CASAGRGNTEAFF
TGTGCCAGCGCGGGCAGGGGGAACACTGAAGCTTTCTTT
>11|TRBV10-1|.|TRBJ2-7|TRBD2
CASSVGGGLYF
TGCGCCAGCAGTGTGGGCGGGGGGTTGTACTTC
>14|TRBV6-1|.|TRBJ1-5|TRBD1
CASRKGGINQPQHF
TGTGCCAGCAGGAAAGGGGGCATCAATCAGCCCCAGCATTTT
>13|TRBV6-5|.|TRBJ1-2|TRBD1
CASSTTGGNGYTF
TGTGCCAGCAGCACCACAGGGGGAAATGGCTACACCTTC
>16|TRBV7-9|.|TRBJ1-2|TRBD1
CASSLASEGAVGGYTF
TGTGCCAGCAGCTTAGCGTCCGAGGGGGCCGTCGGCGGCTACACCTTC
>13|TRBV29-1|.|TRBJ2-2|.
CSAGTASTGELFF
TGCAGCGCTGGGACTGCTTCCACCGGGGAGCTGTTTTTT
>13|TRBV2|few|TRBJ1-1|.
CASRGSQNTEAFF
TGTGCCAGTAGGGGCTCACAGAACACTGAAGCTTTCTTT
>14|TRBV5-1|.|TRBJ1-1|TRBD1
CASSWGQGWTEAFF
TGCGCCAGCAGCTGGGGACAGGGGTGGACTGAAGCTTTCTTT
>15|TRBV25-1|.|TRBJ2-1|.
CASSEIEGTYNEQFF
TGTGCCAGCAGTGAAATAGAGGGAACCTACAATGAGCAGTTCTTC
>13|TRBV30|.|TRBJ1-2|TRBD1
CAWSVIGGSGYTF
TGTGCCTGGAGTGTAATAGGGGGCTCAGGCTACACCTTC
>16|TRBV5-1|.|TRBJ1-1|.
CASSPGRGAGNTEAFF
TGCGCCAGCAGCCCAGGCCGGGGGGCGGGGAACACTGAAGCTTTCTTT
>14|TRBV28|.|TRBJ2-5|TRBD2
CASSLTSGGETQYF
TGTGCCAGCAGTCTCACTAGCGGGGGGGAGACCCAGTACTTC
>18|TRBV4-3|few|TRBJ1-1|TRBD1
CASSYYLQGAWVNTEAFF
TGCGCCAGCAGCTACTACCTACAGGGGGCATGGGTGAACACTGAAGCTTTCTTT
>14|TRBV5-8|.|TRBJ2-7|TRBD2
CASSSSGGSYEQYF
TGTGCCAGCAGCTCTAGCGGGGGAAGCTACGAGCAGTACTTC
>15|TRBV28|once|TRBJ2-5|TRBD1
CASSHPGTGGETQYF
TGTGCCAGCAGCCACCCCGGGACAGGGGGAGAGACCCAGTACTTC
>15|TRBV6-6|few|TRBJ1-5|TRBD1
CASTLTGAFNQPQHF
TGTGCCAGCACCCTAACAGGGGCTTTCAATCAGCCCCAGCATTTT
>13|TRBV30|.|TRBJ1-5|.
CAWSEGGNQPQHF
TGTGCCTGGAGTGAAGGCGGGAATCAGCCCCAGCATTTT
>13|TRBV25-1|once|TRBJ1-1|.
CASNPGSGTEAFF
TGTGCCAGCAATCCGGGTTCGGGCACTGAAGCTTTCTTT
>17|TRBV6-1|.|TRBJ2-5|TRBD1
CASSANAGTGGGETQYF
TGTGCCAGCAGTGCAAACGCCGGGACAGGGGGTGGGGAGACCCAGTACTTC
>13|TRBV6-1|many|TRBJ1-1|.
CASSPVEEAEAFF
TGTGCCAGCAGCCCCGTAGAAGAGGCTGAAGCTTTCTTT
>17|TRBV5-1|.|TRBJ2-6|TRBD1
CASGPGQTFSGANVLTF
TGCGCCAGCGGCCCGGGACAGACTTTTTCTGGGGCCAACGTCCTGACTTTC
>16|TRBV4-2|medium-sized|TRBJ2-3|TRBD2
CASSQDLAGGTDTQYF
TGTGCCAGCAGCCAAGATCTAGCGGGGGGCACAGATACGCAGTATTTT
>14|TRBV5-1|few|TRBJ1-1|TRBD1
CASSVQGTDAEAFF
TGCGCCAGCAGCGTGCAAGGGACAGACGCTGAAGCTTTCTTT
>19|TRBV7-9|.|TRBJ2-3|.
CASSLAQLRKGQSTDTQYF
TGTGCCAGCAGCTTAGCGCAACTACGGAAGGGGCAGAGCACAGATACGCAGTATTTT
>14|TRBV18|.|TRBJ1-1|TRBD1
CASSPRTGSPEAFF
TGTGCCAGCTCACCCCGGACAGGGAGTCCTGAAGCTTTCTTT
>15|TRBV19|.|TRBJ2-3|TRBD2
CASSITSGSTDTQYF
TGTGCCAGTAGTATAACTAGCGGTAGCACAGATACGCAGTATTTT
>13|TRBV30|.|TRBJ1-5|.
CAWRAQSNQPQHF
TGTGCCTGGAGGGCCCAGAGCAATCAGCCCCAGCATTTT
>14|TRBV5-1|few|TRBJ1-1|TRBD1
CASSWGTGNTEAFF
TGCGCCAGCAGCTGGGGGACAGGGAACACTGAAGCTTTCTTT
>14|TRBV30|many|TRBJ1-5|.
CACHGGYSNQPQHF
TGTGCCTGCCACGGAGGGTATAGCAATCAGCCCCAGCATTTT
>13|TRBV6-6|.|TRBJ1-1|.
CASSIGQNTEAFF
TGTGCCAGCAGCATTGGACAGAACACTGAAGCTTTCTTT
>15|TRBV15|.|TRBJ2-7|.
CATSRDLAESYEQYF
TGTGCCACCAGCAGAGATCTCGCTGAGTCCTACGAGCAGTACTTC
>16|TRBV18|.|TRBJ2-7|.
CASSPRWSASSYEQYF
TGTGCCAGCTCACCACGTTGGAGCGCGAGCTCCTACGAGCAGTACTTC
>15|TRBV25-1|.|TRBJ2-7|TRBD2
CASSGGLAGGYEQYF
TGTGCCAGCAGTGGAGGACTAGCGGGGGGGTACGAGCAGTACTTC
>14|TRBV18|.|TRBJ1-6|.
CASSPGGDNSPLHF
TGTGCCAGCTCACCTGGCGGGGATAATTCACCCCTCCACTTT
>14|TRBV5-6|.|TRBJ2-5|.
CASTLGGAQETQYF
TGTGCCAGCACTCTGGGGGGGGCTCAAGAGACCCAGTACTTC
>14|TRBV7-2|.|TRBJ2-1|TRBD1
CASSRGTGYNEQFF
TGTGCCAGCAGCCGCGGGACAGGGTACAATGAGCAGTTCTTC
>14|TRBV19|.|TRBJ1-2|.
CASSITGSHYGYTF
TGTGCCAGTAGTATTACGGGGAGTCACTATGGCTACACCTTC
>11|TRBV7-9|.|TRBJ1-2|.
CASSSDPGGTF
TGTGCCAGCAGCAGCGACCCAGGCGGGACCTTC
>13|TRBV6-1|few|TRBJ2-1|TRBD1
CASTRGQHNEQFF
TGTGCCAGCACTAGGGGACAGCACAATGAGCAGTTCTTC
>13|TRBV7-9|.|TRBJ2-7|.
CASSLEGAYEQYF
TGTGCCAGCAGCTTAGAGGGGGCCTACGAGCAGTACTTC
>15|TRBV7-9|.|TRBJ1-5|.
CASSSTGTTNQPQHF
TGTGCCAGCAGCTCCACCGGGACAACCAATCAGCCCCAGCATTTT
>15|TRBV27|.|TRBJ2-1|.
CASSLNRASYNEQFF
TGTGCCAGCAGTTTAAACAGGGCTTCCTACAATGAGCAGTTCTTC
>17|TRBV28|.|TRBJ1-3|.
CASSQGGGGGPGNTIYF
TGTGCCAGCAGTCAAGGGGGAGGGGGAGGGCCTGGAAACACCATATATTTT
>14|TRBV19|.|TRBJ1-1|.
CASSIRGGNTEAFF
TGTGCCAGTAGTATAAGGGGGGGCAACACTGAAGCTTTCTTT
>17|TRBV7-2|.|TRBJ2-3|TRBD2
CASSLVAGGGMADTQYF
TGTGCCAGCAGCTTAGTAGCCGGGGGGGGAATGGCAGATACGCAGTATTTT